Ten or more counts support the clone carrying this T cell receptor beta chain. At one end the junction does not follow the germline gene, possibly because of a read error. Amplified TCR beta CDR3 regions were obtained using RNA transcripts as template. After a first-round RT-PCR with HTBI primers, a second-round multiplex PCR was run. TCRdb reprocessed the multiplex PCR reads via MiXCR and lists one record per CDR3 protein. Of 400,000 to 450,000 distinct CDR3 sequences listed, 20% to 25% were seen once; the top ten hold roughly 3%. The CDR3 covers 18 residues. The germline CDR1 and CDR2 sequences are MDHEN and SYDVKM. This sample was included in a study of Graves' ophthalmopathy and Graves' hyperthyroidism.

This receptor was taken from a young woman with stable Graves' hyperthyroidism. Sequenced material: peripheral blood. V usage is TRBV28 and J usage is TRBJ2-4; 9 bases agree with TRBD1. The CDR3 DNA reads TGTGCCAGCAGTTTACCTATCCTCGGGACAGGGACCCAAAACATTAAGTACTTC. Translation gives CASSLPILGTGTQNIKYF.